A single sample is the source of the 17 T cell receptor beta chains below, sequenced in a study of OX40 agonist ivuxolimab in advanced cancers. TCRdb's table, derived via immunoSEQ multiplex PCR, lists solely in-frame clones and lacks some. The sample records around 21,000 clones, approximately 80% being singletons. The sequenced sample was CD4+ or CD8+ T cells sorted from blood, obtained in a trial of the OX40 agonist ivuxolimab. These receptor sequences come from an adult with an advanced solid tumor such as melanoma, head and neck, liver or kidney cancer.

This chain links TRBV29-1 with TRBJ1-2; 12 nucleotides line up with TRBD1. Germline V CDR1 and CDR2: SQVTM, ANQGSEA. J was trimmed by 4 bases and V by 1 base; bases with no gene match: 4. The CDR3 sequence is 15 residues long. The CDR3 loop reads CSVEGRGQGAYGYTF. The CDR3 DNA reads TGCAGCGTTGAAGGAAGGGGACAGGGGGCCTATGGCTACACCTTC.

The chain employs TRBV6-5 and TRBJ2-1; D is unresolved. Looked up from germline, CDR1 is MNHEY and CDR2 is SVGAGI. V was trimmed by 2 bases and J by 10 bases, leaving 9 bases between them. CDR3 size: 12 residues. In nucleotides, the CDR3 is TGTGCCAGCAGTTACGGCCCCTGGGAGCAGTTCTTC. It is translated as CASSYGPWEQFF.

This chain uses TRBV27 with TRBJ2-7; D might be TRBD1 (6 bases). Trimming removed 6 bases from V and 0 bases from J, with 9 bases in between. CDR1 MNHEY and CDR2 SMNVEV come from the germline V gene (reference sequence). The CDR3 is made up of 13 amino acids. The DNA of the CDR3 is TGTGCCAGCAGGAGGGGGAGCTCCTACGAGCAGTACTTC. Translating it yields CASRRGSSYEQYF.

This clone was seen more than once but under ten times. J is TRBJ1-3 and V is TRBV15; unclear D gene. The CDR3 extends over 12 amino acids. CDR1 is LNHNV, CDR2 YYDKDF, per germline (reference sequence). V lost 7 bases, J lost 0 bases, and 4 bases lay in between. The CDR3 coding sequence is TGTGCCACCAAAGACTCTGGAAACACCATATATTTT. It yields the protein CATKDSGNTIYF.

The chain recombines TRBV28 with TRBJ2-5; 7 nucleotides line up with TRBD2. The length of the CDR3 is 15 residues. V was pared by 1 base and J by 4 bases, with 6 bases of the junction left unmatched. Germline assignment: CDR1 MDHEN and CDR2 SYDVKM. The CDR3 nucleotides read TGTGCCAGCAGTTTATCGATGGGGGAGGGAGAGACCCAGTACTTC. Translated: CASSLSMGEGETQYF.

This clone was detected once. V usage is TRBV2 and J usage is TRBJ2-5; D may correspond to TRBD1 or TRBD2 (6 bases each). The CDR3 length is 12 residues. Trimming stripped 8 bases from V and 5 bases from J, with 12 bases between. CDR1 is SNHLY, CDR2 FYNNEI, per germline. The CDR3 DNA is TGTGCCAGCCGACAAGGGGGGGAGACCCAGTACTTC. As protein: CASRQGGETQYF.

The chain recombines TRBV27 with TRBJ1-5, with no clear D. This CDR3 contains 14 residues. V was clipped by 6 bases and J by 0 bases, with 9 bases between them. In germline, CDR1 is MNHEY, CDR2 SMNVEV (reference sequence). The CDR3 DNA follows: TGTGCCAGCAGCTCCTGGGCTAGCAATCAGCCCCAGCATTTT. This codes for CASSSWASNQPQHF.

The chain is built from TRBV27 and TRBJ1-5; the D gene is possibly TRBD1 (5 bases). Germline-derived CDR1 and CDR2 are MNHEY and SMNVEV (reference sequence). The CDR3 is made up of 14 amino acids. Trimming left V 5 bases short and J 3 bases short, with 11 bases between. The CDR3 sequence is CASSRDSPNQPQHF. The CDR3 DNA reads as TGTGCCAGCAGTAGGGACTCGCCCAATCAGCCCCAGCATTTT.

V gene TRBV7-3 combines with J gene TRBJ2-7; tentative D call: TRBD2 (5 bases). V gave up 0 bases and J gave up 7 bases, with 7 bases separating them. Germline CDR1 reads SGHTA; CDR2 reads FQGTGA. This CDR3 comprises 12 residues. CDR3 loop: CASSLTGGEQYF. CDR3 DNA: TGTGCCAGCAGCTTAACGGGCGGGGAGCAGTACTTC. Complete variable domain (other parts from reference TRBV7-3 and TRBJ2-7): GAGVSQTPSNKVTEKGKYVELRCDPISGHTALYWYRQSLGQGPEFLIYFQGTGAADDSGLPNDRFFAVRPEGSVSTLKIQRTERGDSAVYLCASSLTGGEQYFGPGTRLTVT.

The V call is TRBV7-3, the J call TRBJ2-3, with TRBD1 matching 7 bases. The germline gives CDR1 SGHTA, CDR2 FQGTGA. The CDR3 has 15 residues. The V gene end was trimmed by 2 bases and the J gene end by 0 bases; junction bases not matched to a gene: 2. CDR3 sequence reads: CASSLGGQSTDTQYF. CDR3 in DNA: TGTGCCAGCAGCTTAGGGGGACAGAGCACAGATACGCAGTATTTT.

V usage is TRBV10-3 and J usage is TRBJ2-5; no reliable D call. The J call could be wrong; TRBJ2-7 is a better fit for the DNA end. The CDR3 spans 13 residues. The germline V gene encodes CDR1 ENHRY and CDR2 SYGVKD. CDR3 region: CAISVDTMREQYF. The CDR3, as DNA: TGTGCCATCAGTGTTGACACTATGCGCGAGCAGTACTTC.

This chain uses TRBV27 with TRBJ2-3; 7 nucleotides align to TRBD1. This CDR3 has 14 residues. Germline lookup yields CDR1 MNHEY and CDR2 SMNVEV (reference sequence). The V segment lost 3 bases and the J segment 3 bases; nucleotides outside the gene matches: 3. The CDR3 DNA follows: TGTGCCAGCAGTTTTGCCAGGGGGACAGATACGCAGTATTTT. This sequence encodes CASSFARGTDTQYF.

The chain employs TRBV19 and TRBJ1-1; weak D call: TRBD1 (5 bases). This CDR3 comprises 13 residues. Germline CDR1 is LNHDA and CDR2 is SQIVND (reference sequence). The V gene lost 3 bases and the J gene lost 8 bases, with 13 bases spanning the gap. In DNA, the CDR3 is TGTGCCAGTAGTATGGTGACGGGGCGGGAAGCTTTCTTT. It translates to CASSMVTGREAFF.

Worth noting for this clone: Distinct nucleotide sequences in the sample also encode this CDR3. The CDR3 region is CASSLNGEKLFF. The CDR3, as DNA: TGTGCCAGCAGTTTGAACGGGGAAAAACTGTTTTTT. The rearrangement joins TRBV27 to TRBJ1-4; D remains unclear. V shed 3 bases and J shed 8 bases, with 7 bases lying between them. There are 12 residues in the CDR3. Germline-derived CDR1 and CDR2 are MNHEY and SMNVEV (reference sequence). The variable domain in full, completed from reference TRBV27 and TRBJ1-4, reads EAQVTQNPRYLITVTGKKLTVTCSQNMNHEYMSWYRQDPGLGLRQIYYSMNVEVTDKGDVPEGYKVSRKEKRNFPLILESPSPNQTSLYFCASSLNGEKLFFGSGTQLSVL.

The DNA of the CDR3 is TGCGCCAGCAGTATTAGCGGGCCGATCAATGAGCAGTTCTTC. The encoded protein is CASSISGPINEQFF. The chain links TRBV10-2 to TRBJ2-1, with TRBD2 matching 7 bases. Trimming removed 5 bases from V and 6 bases from J; junction bases left unmatched: 7. The CDR3 is 14 residues long. Germline V gene sequence: CDR1 WSHSY, CDR2 SAAADI.

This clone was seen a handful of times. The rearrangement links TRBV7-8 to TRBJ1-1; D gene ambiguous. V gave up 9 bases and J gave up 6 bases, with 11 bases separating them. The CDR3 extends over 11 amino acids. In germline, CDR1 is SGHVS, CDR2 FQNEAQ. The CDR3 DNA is TGTGCCAGTATCGTAGGGTCTGAAGCTTTCTTT. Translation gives CASIVGSEAFF.

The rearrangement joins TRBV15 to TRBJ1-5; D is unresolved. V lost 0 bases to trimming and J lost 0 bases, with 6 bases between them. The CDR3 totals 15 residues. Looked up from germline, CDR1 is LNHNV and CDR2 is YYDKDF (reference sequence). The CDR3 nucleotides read TGTGCCACCAGCAGAGAACGCGGTAGCAATCAGCCCCAGCATTTT. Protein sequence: CATSRERGSNQPQHF.